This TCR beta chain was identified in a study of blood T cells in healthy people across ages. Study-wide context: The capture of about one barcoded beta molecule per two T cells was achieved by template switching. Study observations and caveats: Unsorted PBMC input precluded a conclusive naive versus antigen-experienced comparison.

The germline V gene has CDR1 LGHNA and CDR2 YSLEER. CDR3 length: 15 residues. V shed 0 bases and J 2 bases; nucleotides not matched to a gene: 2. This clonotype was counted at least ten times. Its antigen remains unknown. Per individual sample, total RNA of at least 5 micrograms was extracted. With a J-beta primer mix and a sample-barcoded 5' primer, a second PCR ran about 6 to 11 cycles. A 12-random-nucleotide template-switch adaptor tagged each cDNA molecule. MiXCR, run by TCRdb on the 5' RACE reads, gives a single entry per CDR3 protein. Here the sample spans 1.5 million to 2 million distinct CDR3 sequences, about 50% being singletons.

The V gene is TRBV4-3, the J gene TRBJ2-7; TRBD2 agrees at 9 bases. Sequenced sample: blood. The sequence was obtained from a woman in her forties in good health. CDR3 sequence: CASSQDSGGPYEQYF. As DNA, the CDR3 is TGCGCCAGCAGCCAAGATAGCGGGGGTCCCTACGAGCAGTACTTC.